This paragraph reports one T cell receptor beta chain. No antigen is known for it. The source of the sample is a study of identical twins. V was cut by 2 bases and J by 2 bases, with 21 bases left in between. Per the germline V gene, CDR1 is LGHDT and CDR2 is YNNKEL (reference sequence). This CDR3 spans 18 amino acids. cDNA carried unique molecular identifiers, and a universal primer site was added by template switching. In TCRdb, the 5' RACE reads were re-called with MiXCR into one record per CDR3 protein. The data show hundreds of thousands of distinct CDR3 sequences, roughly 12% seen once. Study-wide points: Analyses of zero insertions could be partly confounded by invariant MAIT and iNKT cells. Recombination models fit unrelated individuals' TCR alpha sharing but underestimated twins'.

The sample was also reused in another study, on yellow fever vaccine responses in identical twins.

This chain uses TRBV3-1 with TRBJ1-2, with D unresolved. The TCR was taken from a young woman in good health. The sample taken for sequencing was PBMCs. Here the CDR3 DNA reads TGTGCCAGCAGCCAATTGGTAGGTGGGGTGAGAGGAAACTATGGCTACACCTTC. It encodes CASSQLVGGVRGNYGYTF.